A selection of T cell receptor beta chains follows, all from one sample in a study of identifying expanded T cells in peripheral blood. Profiled with immunoSEQ multiplex PCR; TCRdb holds only in-frame clones, not every one. The data contain roughly 63,000 clones, around 83% of them singletons. Sequenced: blood. These receptors all stem from a person between 18 and 70 years old in good health. CDR3s include the opening cysteine and the closing phenylalanine or tryptophan. The order of the fields is V gene, clone size, D gene, J gene, CDR3 protein, CDR3 DNA. D genes are given only for firm matches. Part of the rows lack a size; the others show once, few, many or a class for expanded clones.

v_gene: TRBV5-1
abundance: few
d_gene: .
j_gene: TRBJ2-1
CDR3aa: CASRASNEQFF
CDR3nt: TGCGCCAGCAGGGCTTCCAATGAGCAGTTCTTC

v_gene: TRBV12-5
abundance: few
d_gene: .
j_gene: TRBJ1-5
CDR3aa: CASGREVNQPQHF
CDR3nt: TGTGCTAGTGGGCGCGAAGTTAATCAGCCCCAGCATTTT

v_gene: TRBV18
abundance: .
d_gene: .
j_gene: TRBJ2-3
CDR3aa: CASSFSSTDTQYF
CDR3nt: TGTGCCAGCTCCTTCAGTAGCACAGATACGCAGTATTTT

v_gene: TRBV19
abundance: .
d_gene: TRBD1
j_gene: TRBJ1-2
CDR3aa: CASRDRVDRGYTF
CDR3nt: TGTGCCAGCCGGGACAGGGTAGACCGAGGCTACACCTTC

v_gene: TRBV6-1
abundance: .
d_gene: .
j_gene: TRBJ2-3
CDR3aa: CASRKAGSDTQYF
CDR3nt: TGTGCCAGCAGGAAGGCGGGCTCAGATACGCAGTATTTT

v_gene: TRBV11-2
abundance: .
d_gene: .
j_gene: TRBJ1-3
CDR3aa: CASSPGGRYSGNTIYF
CDR3nt: TGTGCCAGCAGCCCCGGTGGGCGCTACTCTGGAAACACCATATATTTT

v_gene: TRBV30
abundance: .
d_gene: .
j_gene: TRBJ1-3
CDR3aa: CAWSGNTRSGDTIYF
CDR3nt: TGTGCCTGGAGTGGGAACACCCGCTCTGGAGACACCATATATTTT

v_gene: TRBV7-9
abundance: few
d_gene: .
j_gene: TRBJ1-1
CDR3aa: CASSLVEAPTEAFF
CDR3nt: TGTGCCAGCAGCCTAGTCGAGGCCCCCACTGAAGCTTTCTTT

v_gene: TRBV4-1
abundance: once
d_gene: TRBD1
j_gene: TRBJ1-2
CDR3aa: CASSQTGGDYGYTF
CDR3nt: TGCGCCAGCAGCCAAACAGGGGGTGACTATGGCTACACCTTC

v_gene: TRBV5-4
abundance: .
d_gene: .
j_gene: TRBJ1-1
CDR3aa: CASRHRDRTEAFF
CDR3nt: TGTGCCAGCAGGCACAGGGATCGCACTGAAGCTTTCTTT

v_gene: TRBV7-3
abundance: .
d_gene: .
j_gene: TRBJ2-1
CDR3aa: CASSFTTTRSEQFF
CDR3nt: TGTGCCAGCAGCTTCACGACTACTAGGAGCGAGCAGTTCTTC

v_gene: TRBV19
abundance: once
d_gene: TRBD1
j_gene: TRBJ1-5
CDR3aa: CASTFRGQQPQHF
CDR3nt: TGTGCCAGTACCTTCAGGGGGCAACAGCCCCAGCATTTT

v_gene: TRBV6-5
abundance: once
d_gene: .
j_gene: TRBJ2-1
CDR3aa: CASSYDRFNNEQFF
CDR3nt: TGTGCCAGCAGTTACGACAGGTTCAACAATGAGCAGTTCTTC

v_gene: TRBV6-4
abundance: once
d_gene: .
j_gene: TRBJ2-1
CDR3aa: CASSGLSGARNEQFF
CDR3nt: TGTGCCAGCAGTGGTCTAAGCGGCGCCCGGAATGAGCAGTTCTTC

v_gene: TRBV6-1
abundance: .
d_gene: .
j_gene: TRBJ1-2
CDR3aa: CASRPRNTNYGYTF
CDR3nt: TGTGCCAGCAGGCCGCGAAACACTAACTATGGCTACACCTTC

v_gene: TRBV30
abundance: once
d_gene: .
j_gene: TRBJ2-3
CDR3aa: CAWAFLGGASTDTQYF
CDR3nt: TGTGCCTGGGCCTTTTTGGGGGGAGCAAGCACAGATACGCAGTATTTT

v_gene: TRBV19
abundance: .
d_gene: TRBD2
j_gene: TRBJ2-1
CDR3aa: CASTASGPSYNEQFF
CDR3nt: TGTGCCAGTACCGCTAGCGGGCCTTCCTACAATGAGCAGTTCTTC

v_gene: TRBV7-2
abundance: few
d_gene: .
j_gene: TRBJ1-1
CDR3aa: CASSLAPGAGAGAFF
CDR3nt: TGTGCCAGCAGCTTAGCGCCCGGGGCAGGGGCGGGAGCTTTCTTT

v_gene: TRBV10-2
abundance: .
d_gene: .
j_gene: TRBJ1-4
CDR3aa: CASSEASEKLFF
CDR3nt: TGCGCCAGCAGTGAGGCCAGCGAAAAACTGTTTTTT

v_gene: TRBV5-1
abundance: .
d_gene: TRBD2
j_gene: TRBJ2-3
CDR3aa: CASSSGTSGRTQDTQYF
CDR3nt: TGCGCCAGCAGTTCCGGGACTAGCGGGAGAACCCAAGATACGCAGTATTTT

v_gene: TRBV15
abundance: once
d_gene: TRBD1
j_gene: TRBJ1-2
CDR3aa: CATRGETRGNPGNGYTF
CDR3nt: TGTGCCACGAGGGGCGAGACCAGGGGGAATCCGGGAAATGGCTACACCTTC

v_gene: TRBV5-1
abundance: .
d_gene: TRBD1
j_gene: TRBJ1-6
CDR3aa: CASSRIPGQYNSPLHF
CDR3nt: TGCGCCAGCAGCCGCATCCCGGGACAGTATAATTCACCCCTCCACTTT

v_gene: TRBV9
abundance: .
d_gene: TRBD2
j_gene: TRBJ2-2
CDR3aa: CASSVGSGGIGELFF
CDR3nt: TGTGCCAGCAGCGTTGGTAGCGGGGGGATCGGGGAGCTGTTTTTT

v_gene: TRBV27
abundance: .
d_gene: .
j_gene: TRBJ1-1
CDR3aa: CASSITAGSRAFF
CDR3nt: TGTGCCAGCAGTATTACCGCAGGGTCACGAGCTTTCTTT

v_gene: TRBV14
abundance: .
d_gene: .
j_gene: TRBJ2-1
CDR3aa: CASSRGSSYNEQFF
CDR3nt: TGTGCCAGCAGCCGAGGTAGCTCCTACAATGAGCAGTTCTTC

v_gene: TRBV19
abundance: .
d_gene: TRBD1
j_gene: TRBJ1-5
CDR3aa: CASSHRDSRHQPQHF
CDR3nt: TGTGCCAGTAGTCACCGGGACAGCCGTCATCAGCCCCAGCATTTT

v_gene: TRBV7-3
abundance: few
d_gene: .
j_gene: TRBJ2-1
CDR3aa: CASSVGQSHNEQFF
CDR3nt: TGTGCCAGCAGCGTAGGACAATCCCACAATGAGCAGTTCTTC

v_gene: TRBV19
abundance: .
d_gene: .
j_gene: TRBJ1-5
CDR3aa: CASSIGGPDQPQHF
CDR3nt: TGTGCCAGTAGTATAGGGGGTCCCGATCAGCCCCAGCATTTT

v_gene: TRBV4-1
abundance: .
d_gene: .
j_gene: TRBJ2-5
CDR3aa: CASSVGGSQETQYF
CDR3nt: TGCGCCAGCAGCGTTGGGGGGAGCCAAGAGACCCAGTACTTC

v_gene: TRBV6-1
abundance: .
d_gene: .
j_gene: TRBJ2-1
CDR3aa: CASSEIGGRTKEQFF
CDR3nt: TGTGCCAGCAGTGAAATAGGGGGTAGAACCAAGGAGCAGTTCTTC

v_gene: TRBV20-1
abundance: .
d_gene: .
j_gene: TRBJ1-2
CDR3aa: CSASEGLGYTF
CDR3nt: TGCAGTGCTAGCGAGGGGCTTGGCTACACCTTC

v_gene: TRBV10-3
abundance: .
d_gene: .
j_gene: TRBJ2-1
CDR3aa: CAISPRSSYNEQFF
CDR3nt: TGTGCCATCAGCCCTAGGAGCTCCTACAATGAGCAGTTCTTC

v_gene: TRBV30
abundance: .
d_gene: TRBD2
j_gene: TRBJ2-2
CDR3aa: CAWRTSGVYTGELFF
CDR3nt: TGTGCCTGGCGGACTAGCGGGGTTTACACCGGGGAGCTGTTTTTT

v_gene: TRBV7-2
abundance: .
d_gene: TRBD2
j_gene: TRBJ2-7
CDR3aa: CASSLISGIYEQYF
CDR3nt: TGTGCCAGCAGCCTAATAAGCGGGATCTACGAGCAGTACTTC

v_gene: TRBV5-1
abundance: few
d_gene: TRBD1
j_gene: TRBJ2-7
CDR3aa: CASSLLDRGDEQYF
CDR3nt: TGCGCCAGCAGCTTGTTGGACAGGGGGGACGAGCAGTACTTC

v_gene: TRBV29-1
abundance: .
d_gene: TRBD2
j_gene: TRBJ2-1
CDR3aa: CSVSSGRGNEQFF
CDR3nt: TGCAGCGTTTCTAGCGGGAGAGGCAATGAGCAGTTCTTC

v_gene: TRBV11-3
abundance: .
d_gene: TRBD1
j_gene: TRBJ2-3
CDR3aa: CASSQGQGLGTDTQYF
CDR3nt: TGTGCCAGCAGCCAGGGACAGGGATTGGGGACAGATACGCAGTATTTT

v_gene: TRBV6-1
abundance: few
d_gene: .
j_gene: TRBJ1-2
CDR3aa: CASNSGATGSYGYTF
CDR3nt: TGTGCCAGCAATTCTGGGGCCACGGGGAGTTATGGCTACACCTTC

v_gene: TRBV29-1
abundance: .
d_gene: TRBD1
j_gene: TRBJ2-7
CDR3aa: CSVEADRGGYEQYF
CDR3nt: TGCAGCGTGGAAGCGGACAGGGGGGGATACGAGCAGTACTTC

v_gene: TRBV11-2
abundance: .
d_gene: TRBD1
j_gene: TRBJ2-7
CDR3aa: CASSRTTGQPFSYEQYF
CDR3nt: TGTGCCAGCAGCCGTACAACGGGACAGCCTTTCTCCTACGAGCAGTACTTC

v_gene: TRBV7-9
abundance: .
d_gene: TRBD2
j_gene: TRBJ2-5
CDR3aa: CASSYRGGLTQETQYF
CDR3nt: TGTGCCAGCAGCTACCGCGGGGGACTAACACAAGAGACCCAGTACTTC

v_gene: TRBV6-5
abundance: .
d_gene: .
j_gene: TRBJ1-1
CDR3aa: CASSYLTATTEAFF
CDR3nt: TGTGCCAGCAGTTACTTAACGGCCACCACTGAAGCTTTCTTT

v_gene: TRBV11-3
abundance: .
d_gene: TRBD1
j_gene: TRBJ2-5
CDR3aa: CASSLGGQGRGETQYF
CDR3nt: TGTGCCAGCAGCTTAGGGGGACAGGGGAGAGGAGAGACCCAGTACTTC

v_gene: TRBV14
abundance: .
d_gene: .
j_gene: TRBJ1-1
CDR3aa: CASSPRGLGTEAFF
CDR3nt: TGTGCCAGCAGCCCGCGTGGGCTAGGAACTGAAGCTTTCTTT

v_gene: TRBV2
abundance: .
d_gene: .
j_gene: TRBJ2-3
CDR3aa: CASSEAQYF
CDR3nt: TGTGCCAGCAGTGAAGCGCAGTATTTT

v_gene: TRBV7-9
abundance: .
d_gene: .
j_gene: TRBJ1-2
CDR3aa: CASSPPGRDGYGYTF
CDR3nt: TGTGCCAGCAGCCCGCCCGGCAGGGATGGCTATGGCTACACCTTC

v_gene: TRBV5-5
abundance: .
d_gene: .
j_gene: TRBJ1-2
CDR3aa: CASSLDASNYGYTF
CDR3nt: TGTGCCAGCAGCTTGGATGCCTCTAACTATGGCTACACCTTC

v_gene: TRBV29-1
abundance: .
d_gene: .
j_gene: TRBJ2-1
CDR3aa: CSAHAVGTSYNEQFF
CDR3nt: TGCAGCGCCCACGCGGTGGGGACATCCTACAATGAGCAGTTCTTC

v_gene: TRBV19
abundance: .
d_gene: TRBD1
j_gene: TRBJ2-3
CDR3aa: CASSTGVRGTDTQYF
CDR3nt: TGTGCCAGTAGCACAGGGGTGAGGGGCACAGATACGCAGTATTTT

v_gene: TRBV5-5
abundance: .
d_gene: .
j_gene: TRBJ2-3
CDR3aa: CASSFALGTDTQYF
CDR3nt: TGTGCCAGCAGCTTCGCCCTCGGCACAGATACGCAGTATTTT

v_gene: TRBV27
abundance: .
d_gene: TRBD2
j_gene: TRBJ2-1
CDR3aa: CASSSSGIGYNEQFF
CDR3nt: TGTGCCAGCAGCTCTAGCGGGATCGGCTACAATGAGCAGTTCTTC